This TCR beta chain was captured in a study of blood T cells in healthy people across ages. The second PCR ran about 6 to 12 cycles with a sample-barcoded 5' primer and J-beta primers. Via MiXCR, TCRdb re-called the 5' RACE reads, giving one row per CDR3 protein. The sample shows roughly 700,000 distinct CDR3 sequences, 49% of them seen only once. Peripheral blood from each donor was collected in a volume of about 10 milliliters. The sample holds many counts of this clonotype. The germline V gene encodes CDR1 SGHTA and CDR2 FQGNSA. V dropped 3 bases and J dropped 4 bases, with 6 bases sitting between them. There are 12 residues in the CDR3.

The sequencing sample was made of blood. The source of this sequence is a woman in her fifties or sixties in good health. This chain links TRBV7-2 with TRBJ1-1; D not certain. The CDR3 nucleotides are TGTGCCAGCAGCTTTTCGAGCACTGAAGCTTTCTTT. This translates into CASSFSSTEAFF.